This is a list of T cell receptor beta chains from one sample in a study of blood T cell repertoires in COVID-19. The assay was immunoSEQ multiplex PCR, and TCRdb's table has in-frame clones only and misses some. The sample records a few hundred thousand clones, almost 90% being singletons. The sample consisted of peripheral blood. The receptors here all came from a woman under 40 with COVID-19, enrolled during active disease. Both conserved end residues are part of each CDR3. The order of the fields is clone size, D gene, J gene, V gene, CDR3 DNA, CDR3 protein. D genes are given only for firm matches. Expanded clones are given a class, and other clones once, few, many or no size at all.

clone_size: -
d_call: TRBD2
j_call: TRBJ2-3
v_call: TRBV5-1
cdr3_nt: TGCGCCAGCAGCTTGACACTAGCGAGCACAGATACGCAGTATTTT
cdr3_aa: CASSLTLASTDTQYF

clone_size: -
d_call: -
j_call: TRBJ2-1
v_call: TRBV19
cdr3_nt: TGTGCCAGTAGTATAGTAGCTGAGAGCTCCTACAATGAGCAGTTCTTC
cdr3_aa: CASSIVAESSYNEQFF

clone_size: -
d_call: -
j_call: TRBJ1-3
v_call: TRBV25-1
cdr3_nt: TGTGCCAGCGAAGAGACTCACTCTGGAAACACCATATATTTT
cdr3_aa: CASEETHSGNTIYF

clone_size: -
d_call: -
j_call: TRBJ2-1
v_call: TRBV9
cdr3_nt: TGTGCCAGCAGCGTAGGGGGGGAAGCGCCTGAGCAGTTCTTC
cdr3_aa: CASSVGGEAPEQFF

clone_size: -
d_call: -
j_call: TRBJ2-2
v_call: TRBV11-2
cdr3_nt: TGTGCCAGCAGCTTAGATCCAAGGCAGGGGTACACCGGGGAGCTGTTTTTT
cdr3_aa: CASSLDPRQGYTGELFF

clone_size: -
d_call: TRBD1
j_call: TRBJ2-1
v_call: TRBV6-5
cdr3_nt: TGTGCCAGCAGGGGACAGGGGAGGCTTGCCAATGAGCAGTTCTTC
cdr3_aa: CASRGQGRLANEQFF

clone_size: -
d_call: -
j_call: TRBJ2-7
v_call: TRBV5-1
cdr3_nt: TGCGCCAGCAGCCCCGGGACACCCTACGAGCAGTACTTC
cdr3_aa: CASSPGTPYEQYF

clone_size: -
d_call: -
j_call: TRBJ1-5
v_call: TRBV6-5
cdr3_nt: TGTGCCAGCAAGCAGGGGTTGGGTCAGCCCCAGCATTTT
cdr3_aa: CASKQGLGQPQHF

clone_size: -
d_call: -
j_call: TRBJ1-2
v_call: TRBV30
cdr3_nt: TGTGCCTGGAGTGAGGGACATGAGGGCTACACCTTC
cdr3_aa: CAWSEGHEGYTF

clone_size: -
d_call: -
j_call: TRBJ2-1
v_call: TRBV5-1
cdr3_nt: TGCGCCAGCAGCATGATACTAGCTACCTCCGACAATGAGCAGTTCTTC
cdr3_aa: CASSMILATSDNEQFF

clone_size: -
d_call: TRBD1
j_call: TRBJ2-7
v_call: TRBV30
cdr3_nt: TGTGCCTGGAGTGGATCCCGGAGACCTACGACAGGGCTTACTTCCTACGAGCAGTACTTC
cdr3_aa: CAWSGSRRPTTGLTSYEQYF

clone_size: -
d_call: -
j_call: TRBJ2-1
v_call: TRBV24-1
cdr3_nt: TGTGCCACCAGTGACCGGGACTCTCCGCGGCATGAGCAGTTCTTC
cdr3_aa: CATSDRDSPRHEQFF

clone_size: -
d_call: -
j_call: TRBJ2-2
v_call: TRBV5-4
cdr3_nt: TGTGCCAGCAGCTTGGGGGTTGGACTCGATCGTACCGGGGAGCTGTTTTTT
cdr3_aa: CASSLGVGLDRTGELFF

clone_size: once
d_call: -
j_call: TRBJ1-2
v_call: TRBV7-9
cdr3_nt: TGTGCCAGCAGCTTCAGGGACAATAATAACTATGGCTACACCTTC
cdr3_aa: CASSFRDNNNYGYTF

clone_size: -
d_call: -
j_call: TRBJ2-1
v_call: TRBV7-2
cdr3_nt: TGTGCCAGCAGCTTAGAGGTAGCCGTCAATGAGCAGTTCTTC
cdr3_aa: CASSLEVAVNEQFF

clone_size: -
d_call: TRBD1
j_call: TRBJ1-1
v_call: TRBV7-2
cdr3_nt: TGTGCCAGCAGCTTAGCCCCGGGACAGGGGACGGAAGCTTTCTTT
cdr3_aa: CASSLAPGQGTEAFF

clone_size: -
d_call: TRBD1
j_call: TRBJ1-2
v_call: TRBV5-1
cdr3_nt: TGCGCCAGCAGCGACCCCGGGACAGTATATGGCTACACCTTC
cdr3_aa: CASSDPGTVYGYTF

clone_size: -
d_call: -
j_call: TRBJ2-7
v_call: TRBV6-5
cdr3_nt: TGTGCCAGCAGTTACGCGGGACAGACGTACTTC
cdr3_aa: CASSYAGQTYF

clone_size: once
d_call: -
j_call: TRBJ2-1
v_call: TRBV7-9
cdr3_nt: TGTGCCAGCAGCTTAGGCAGTTACAATGAGCAGTTCTTC
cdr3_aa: CASSLGSYNEQFF

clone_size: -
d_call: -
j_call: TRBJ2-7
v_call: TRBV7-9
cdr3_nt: TGTGCCAGCAGCCAAACCAGGGCCCCCTACGAGCAGTACTTC
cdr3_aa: CASSQTRAPYEQYF

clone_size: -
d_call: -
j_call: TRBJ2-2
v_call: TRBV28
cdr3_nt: TGTGCCAGCAGTCTCACTAGGGGAGGGGGGACCGGGGAGCTGTTTTTT
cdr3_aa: CASSLTRGGGTGELFF

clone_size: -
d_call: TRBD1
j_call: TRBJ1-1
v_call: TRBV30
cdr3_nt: TGTGCCTGGAGAGGGGACAGGGATGGTGAAGCTTTCTTT
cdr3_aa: CAWRGDRDGEAFF

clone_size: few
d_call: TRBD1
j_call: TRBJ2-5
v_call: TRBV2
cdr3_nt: TGTGCCAGCAGTGATAGGGGGCCGCTTATGGAGACCCAGTACTTC
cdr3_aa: CASSDRGPLMETQYF

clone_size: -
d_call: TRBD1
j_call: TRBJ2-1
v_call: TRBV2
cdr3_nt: TGTGCCAGCAGTTCAGGGGGCGCCCAGTTCTTC
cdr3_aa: CASSSGGAQFF

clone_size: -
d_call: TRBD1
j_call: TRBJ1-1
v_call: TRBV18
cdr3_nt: TGTGCCAGCTCCTCCGGGACAGTGACTGAAGCTTTCTTT
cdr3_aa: CASSSGTVTEAFF

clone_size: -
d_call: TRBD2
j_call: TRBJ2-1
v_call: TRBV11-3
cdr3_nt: TGTGCCAGCAGCTTAGCCAGGACTAGTGGGGCTCGCAATGAGCAGTTCTTC
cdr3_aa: CASSLARTSGARNEQFF

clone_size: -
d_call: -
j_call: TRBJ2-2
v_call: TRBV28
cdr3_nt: TGTGCCAGCTTTAATTCAGGGCAGGGCACCGGGGAGCTGTTTTTT
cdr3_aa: CASFNSGQGTGELFF

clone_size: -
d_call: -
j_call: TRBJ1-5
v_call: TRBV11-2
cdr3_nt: TGTGCCAGCAGCTTAAGGGGGACCGGCAATCAGCCCCAGCATTTT
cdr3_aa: CASSLRGTGNQPQHF

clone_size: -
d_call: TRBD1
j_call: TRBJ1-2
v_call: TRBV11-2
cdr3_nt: TGTGCCAGCAGCTTAGAATCGATAGGGACAGGGGGCATCCTTAACTATGGCTACACCTTC
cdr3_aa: CASSLESIGTGGILNYGYTF

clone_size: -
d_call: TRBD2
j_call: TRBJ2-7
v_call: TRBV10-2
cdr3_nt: TGCGCCAGCAGTGAGTCTCTTTGGCTAGCGGGACCCCACGAGCAGTACTTC
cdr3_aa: CASSESLWLAGPHEQYF

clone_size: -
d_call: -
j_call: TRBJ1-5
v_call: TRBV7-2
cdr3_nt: TGTGCCAGCAGCTTAGCGCGTCCCAGGGTTTTTCAGCCCCAGCATTTT
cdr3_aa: CASSLARPRVFQPQHF

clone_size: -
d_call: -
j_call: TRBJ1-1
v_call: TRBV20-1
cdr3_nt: TGCAGTGCTCCTATGTACACTGAAGCTTTCTTT
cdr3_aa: CSAPMYTEAFF

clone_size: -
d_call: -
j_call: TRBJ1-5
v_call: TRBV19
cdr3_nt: TGTGCCAGTAGTATGGTCAGGGAGGGCAATCAGCCCCAGCATTTT
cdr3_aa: CASSMVREGNQPQHF

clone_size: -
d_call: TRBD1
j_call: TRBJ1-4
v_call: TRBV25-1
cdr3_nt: TGTGCCAGCAGTGAAGGGACAGTCCATGAAAAACTGTTTTTT
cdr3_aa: CASSEGTVHEKLFF

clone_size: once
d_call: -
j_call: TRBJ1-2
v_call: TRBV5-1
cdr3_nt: TGCGCCAGCAGCCCGTACTCCGGGACAACTAGGGAGAACTATGGCTACACCTTC
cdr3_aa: CASSPYSGTTRENYGYTF

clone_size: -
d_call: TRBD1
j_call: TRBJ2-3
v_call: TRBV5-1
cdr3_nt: TGCGCCAGCAGCTTGGACAGGGGGATCACAGATACGCAGTATTTT
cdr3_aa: CASSLDRGITDTQYF

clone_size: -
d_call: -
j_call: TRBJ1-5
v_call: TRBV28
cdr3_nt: TGTGCCAGCAGTCTGGCCCGACAGCTCGCCAATCAGCCCCAGCATTTT
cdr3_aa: CASSLARQLANQPQHF

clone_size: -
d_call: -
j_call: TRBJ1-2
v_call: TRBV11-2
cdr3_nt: TGTGCCAGCAGCTTAGATGGTGGACAGTTCTATGGCTACACCTTC
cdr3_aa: CASSLDGGQFYGYTF

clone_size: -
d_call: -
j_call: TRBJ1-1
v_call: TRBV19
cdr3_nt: TGTGCCAGTAGTTTCTTACCGGGACAGAACACTGAAGCTTTCTTT
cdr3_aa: CASSFLPGQNTEAFF

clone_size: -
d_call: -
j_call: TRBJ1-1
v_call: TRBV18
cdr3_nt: TGTGCCAGCTCACCAACAGGGTCGAACACTGAAGCTTTCTTT
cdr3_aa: CASSPTGSNTEAFF

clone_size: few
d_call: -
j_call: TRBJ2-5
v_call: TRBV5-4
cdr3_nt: TGTGCCAGCAGCACCCACGGGGTGGGGGAGACCCAGTACTTC
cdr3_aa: CASSTHGVGETQYF

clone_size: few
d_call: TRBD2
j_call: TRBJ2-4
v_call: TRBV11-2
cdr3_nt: TGTGCCAGCACCCCGCGAGCGGGGTATCTAGCCAAAAACATTCAGTACTTC
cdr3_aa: CASTPRAGYLAKNIQYF

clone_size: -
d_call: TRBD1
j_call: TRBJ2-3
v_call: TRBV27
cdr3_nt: TGTGCCAGCAGCTGGACAGGGAGCGCAGATACGCAGTATTTT
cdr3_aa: CASSWTGSADTQYF

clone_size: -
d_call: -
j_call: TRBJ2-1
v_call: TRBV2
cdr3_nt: TGTGCCAGCAGTGGCGGGACTCATCTTTACAATGAGCAGTTCTTC
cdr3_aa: CASSGGTHLYNEQFF

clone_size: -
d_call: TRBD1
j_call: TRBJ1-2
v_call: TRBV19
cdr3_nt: TGTGCCAGTAGTATTTTTGGGACAGAGAATTCTTATGGCTACACCTTC
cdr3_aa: CASSIFGTENSYGYTF

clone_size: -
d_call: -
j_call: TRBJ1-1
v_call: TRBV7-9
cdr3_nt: TGTGCCAGCAGCTCCCGGACAGAAAGTTCTGAAGCTTTCTTT
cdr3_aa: CASSSRTESSEAFF

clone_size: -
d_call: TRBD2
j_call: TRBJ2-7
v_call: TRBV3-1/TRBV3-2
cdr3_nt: TGTGCCAGCAGCCAAGATTTATCGGGGGGGCAGTACTTC
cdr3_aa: CASSQDLSGGQYF

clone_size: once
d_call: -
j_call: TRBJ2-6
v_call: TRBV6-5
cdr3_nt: TGTGCCAGCAGTTACTCGGGGAGCTGGGGGGCCAACGTCCTGACTTTC
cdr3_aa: CASSYSGSWGANVLTF

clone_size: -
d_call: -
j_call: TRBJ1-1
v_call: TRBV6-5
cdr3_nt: TGTGCCAGCAGTTACTTGGGGGGGTACACTGAAGCTTTCTTT
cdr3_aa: CASSYLGGYTEAFF

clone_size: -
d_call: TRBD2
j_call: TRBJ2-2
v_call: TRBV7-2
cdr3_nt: TGTGCCAGCAGCTTAGCCCCCTGGACTAGCGGGAGGAACACCGGGGAGCTGTTTTTT
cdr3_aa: CASSLAPWTSGRNTGELFF

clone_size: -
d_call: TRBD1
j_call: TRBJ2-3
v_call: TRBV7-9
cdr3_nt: TGTGCCAGCAGCCAGGGGGAGCGCACAGATACGCAGTATTTT
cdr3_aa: CASSQGERTDTQYF

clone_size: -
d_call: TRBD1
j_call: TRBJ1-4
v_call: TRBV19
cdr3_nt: TGTGCCAGTAGGCCCCGCGGGGGGACAGGGTTGGAAAAACTGTTTTTT
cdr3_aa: CASRPRGGTGLEKLFF

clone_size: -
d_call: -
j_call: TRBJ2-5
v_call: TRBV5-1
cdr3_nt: TGCGCCAGCAGGACTCTCCTGGCGGGAGAGACCCAGTACTTC
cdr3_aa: CASRTLLAGETQYF

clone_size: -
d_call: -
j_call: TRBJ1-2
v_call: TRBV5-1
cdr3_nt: TGCGCCAGCAGCTTCCAGGGGCCCTACACCTTC
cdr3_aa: CASSFQGPYTF

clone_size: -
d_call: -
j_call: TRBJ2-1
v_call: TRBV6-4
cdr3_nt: TGTGCCAGCAGTTTCGGGACTGATTACAATGAGCAGTTCTTC
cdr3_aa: CASSFGTDYNEQFF